This TCR beta chain was obtained from a study of blood T cell repertoires in COVID-19. V gave up 6 bases and J gave up 4 bases, with 15 bases separating them. This CDR3 is built from 14 residues. Germline lookup yields CDR1 SGHTA and CDR2 FQGNSA. Profiled with immunoSEQ multiplex PCR; TCRdb holds only in-frame clones, not every one. The table records some 45,000 clones, 91% of them present only once. This clonotype originated in a man aged 65 to 79 with active COVID-19. The chain links TRBV7-2 to TRBJ1-2; TRBD1 might be the D (6 bases). Sample: peripheral blood. In nucleotides, the CDR3 is TGTGCCAGCAGTCCAACAGGGTCCGTCTATGGCTACACCTTC. Encoded protein: CASSPTGSVYGYTF.